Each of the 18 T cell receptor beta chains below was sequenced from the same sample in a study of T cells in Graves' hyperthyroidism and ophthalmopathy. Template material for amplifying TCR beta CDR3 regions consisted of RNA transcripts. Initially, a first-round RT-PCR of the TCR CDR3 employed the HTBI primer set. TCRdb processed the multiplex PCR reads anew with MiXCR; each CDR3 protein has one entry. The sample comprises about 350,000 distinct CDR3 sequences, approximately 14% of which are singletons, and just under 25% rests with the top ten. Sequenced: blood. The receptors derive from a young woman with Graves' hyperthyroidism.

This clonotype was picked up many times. CDR3 loop: CATQRGDGTEAFF. CDR3 DNA: TGTGCCACCCAACGGGGGGATGGGACTGAAGCTTTCTTT. This chain uses TRBV6-1 with TRBJ1-1; D might be TRBD1 (5 bases). Germline V CDR1 and CDR2: MNHNS, SASEGT. V lost 10 bases, J lost 5 bases, and 17 bases lay in between. The CDR3 consists of 13 residues.

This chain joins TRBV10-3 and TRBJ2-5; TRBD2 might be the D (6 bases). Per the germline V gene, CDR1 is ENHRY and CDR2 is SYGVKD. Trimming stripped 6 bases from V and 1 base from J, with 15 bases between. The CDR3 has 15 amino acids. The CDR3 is CAISKRASLQETQYF. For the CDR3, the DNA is TGTGCCATCAGCAAGCGGGCGTCTCTCCAAGAGACCCAGTACTTC.

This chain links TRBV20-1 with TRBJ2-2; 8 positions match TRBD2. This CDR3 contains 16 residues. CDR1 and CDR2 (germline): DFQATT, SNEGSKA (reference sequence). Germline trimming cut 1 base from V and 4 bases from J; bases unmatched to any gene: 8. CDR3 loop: CSARGLALRGTGELFF. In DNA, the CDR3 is TGCAGTGCTAGAGGACTAGCGCTGCGGGGCACCGGGGAGCTGTTTTTT.

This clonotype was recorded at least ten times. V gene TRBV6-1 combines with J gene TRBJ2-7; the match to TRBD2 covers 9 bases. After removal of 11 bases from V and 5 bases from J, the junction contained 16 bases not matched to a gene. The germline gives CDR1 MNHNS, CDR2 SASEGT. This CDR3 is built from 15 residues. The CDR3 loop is CAASPGGRALHEQYF. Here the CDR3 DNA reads TGTGCCGCCTCGCCTGGCGGGAGGGCCCTCCACGAGCAGTACTTC.

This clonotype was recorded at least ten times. This chain's CDR3 is CASSSGTIYEQYF. In DNA, the CDR3 is TGTGCCAGCAGTTCGGGGACTATTTACGAGCAGTACTTC. The chain uses TRBV27 and TRBJ2-7; TRBD2 agrees at 7 bases. Germline CDR1 and CDR2: MNHEY and SMNVEV (reference sequence). The CDR3 totals 13 residues. Trimming at V came to 4 bases and at J to 4 bases, leaving 4 bases not matched to a gene.

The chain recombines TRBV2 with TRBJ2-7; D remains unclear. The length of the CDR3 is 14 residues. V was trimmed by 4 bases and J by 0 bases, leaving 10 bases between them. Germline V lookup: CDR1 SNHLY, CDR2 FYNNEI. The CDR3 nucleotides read TGTGCCAGCAGTGTAGAAGAGAGCTCCTACGAGCAGTACTTC. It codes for CASSVEESSYEQYF.

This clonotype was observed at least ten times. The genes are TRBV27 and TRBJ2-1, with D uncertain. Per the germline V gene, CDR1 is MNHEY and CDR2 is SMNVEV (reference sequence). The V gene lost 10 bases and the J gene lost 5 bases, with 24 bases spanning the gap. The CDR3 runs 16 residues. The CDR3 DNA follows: TGTGCCAACAGCCCATACCTAGTGGTGTACGACAATGAGCAGTTCTTC. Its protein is CANSPYLVVYDNEQFF.

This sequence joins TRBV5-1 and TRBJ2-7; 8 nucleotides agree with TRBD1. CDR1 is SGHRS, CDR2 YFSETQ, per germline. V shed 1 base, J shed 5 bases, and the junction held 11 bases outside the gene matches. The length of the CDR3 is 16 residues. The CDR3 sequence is CASSLRKRTGPDEQYF. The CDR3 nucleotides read TGCGCCAGCAGCTTGAGAAAGAGGACAGGGCCAGACGAGCAGTACTTC.

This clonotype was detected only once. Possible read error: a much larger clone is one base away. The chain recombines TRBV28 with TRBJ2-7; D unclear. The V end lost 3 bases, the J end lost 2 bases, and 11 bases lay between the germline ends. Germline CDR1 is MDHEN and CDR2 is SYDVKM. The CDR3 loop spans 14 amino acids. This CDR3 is CASSFVGIPYEQYF. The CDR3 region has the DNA TGTGCCAGCAGTTTTGTGGGGATCCCCTACGAGCAGTACTTC. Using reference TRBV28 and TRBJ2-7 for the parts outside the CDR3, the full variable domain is DVKVTQSSRYLVKRTGEKVFLECVQDMDHENMFWYRQDPGLGLRLIYFSYDVKMKEKGDIPEGYSVSREKKERFSLILESASTNQTSMYLCASSFVGIPYEQYFGPGTRLTVT.

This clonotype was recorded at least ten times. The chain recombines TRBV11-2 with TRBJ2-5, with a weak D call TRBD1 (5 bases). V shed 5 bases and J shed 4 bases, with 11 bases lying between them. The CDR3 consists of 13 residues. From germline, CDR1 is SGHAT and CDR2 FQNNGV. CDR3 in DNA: TGTGCCAGCAGCCCCAGGGTAGGAGAGACCCAGTACTTC. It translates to CASSPRVGETQYF.

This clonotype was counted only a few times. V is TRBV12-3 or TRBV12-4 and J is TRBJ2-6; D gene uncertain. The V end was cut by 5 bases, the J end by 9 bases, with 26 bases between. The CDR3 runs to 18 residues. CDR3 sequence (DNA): TGTGCCAGCAGTGGGTTGTCGTGGCAGAGGATGGGGATCAACGTCCTGACTTTC. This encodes CASSGLSWQRMGINVLTF.

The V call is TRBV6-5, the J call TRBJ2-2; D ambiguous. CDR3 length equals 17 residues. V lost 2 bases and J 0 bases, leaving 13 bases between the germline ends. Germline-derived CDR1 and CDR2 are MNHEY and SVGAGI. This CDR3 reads CASSYLRTESNTGELFF. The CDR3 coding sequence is TGTGCCAGCAGTTACCTTAGGACGGAGTCGAACACCGGGGAGCTGTTTTTT.

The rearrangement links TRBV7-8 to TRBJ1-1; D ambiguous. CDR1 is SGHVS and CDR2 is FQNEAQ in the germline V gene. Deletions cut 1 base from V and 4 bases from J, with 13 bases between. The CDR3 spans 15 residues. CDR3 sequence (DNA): TGTGCCAGCAGCTTAGGGGCGGGCGTATTCACTGAAGCTTTCTTT. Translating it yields CASSLGAGVFTEAFF.

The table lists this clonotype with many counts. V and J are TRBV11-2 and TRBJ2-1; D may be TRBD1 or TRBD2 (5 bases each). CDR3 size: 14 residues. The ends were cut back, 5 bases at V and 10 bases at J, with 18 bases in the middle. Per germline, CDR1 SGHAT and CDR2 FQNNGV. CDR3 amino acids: CASSADGTSQEQFF. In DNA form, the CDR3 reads TGTGCCAGCAGCGCAGACGGGACGTCTCAGGAGCAGTTCTTC.

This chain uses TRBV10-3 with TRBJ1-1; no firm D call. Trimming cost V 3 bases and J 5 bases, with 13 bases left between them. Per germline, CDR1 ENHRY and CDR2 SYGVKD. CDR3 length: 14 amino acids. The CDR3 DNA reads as TGTGCCATCAGTGAAGGGTCGGGAGGGACTGAAGCTTTCTTT. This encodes CAISEGSGGTEAFF.

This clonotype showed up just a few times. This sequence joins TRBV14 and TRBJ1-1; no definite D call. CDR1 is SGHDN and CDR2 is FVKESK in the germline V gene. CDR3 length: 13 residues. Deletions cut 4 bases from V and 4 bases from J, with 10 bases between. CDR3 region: CASSRLGSTEAFF. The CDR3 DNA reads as TGTGCCAGCAGCCGTCTGGGCAGCACTGAAGCTTTCTTT.

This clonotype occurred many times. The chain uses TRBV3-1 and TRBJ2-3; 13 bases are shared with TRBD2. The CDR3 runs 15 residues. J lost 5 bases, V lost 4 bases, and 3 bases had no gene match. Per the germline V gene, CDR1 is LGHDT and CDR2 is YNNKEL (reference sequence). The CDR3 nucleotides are TGTGCCAGCAGCCCTCGGACTAGCGGGAGAGATACGCAGTATTTT. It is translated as CASSPRTSGRDTQYF.

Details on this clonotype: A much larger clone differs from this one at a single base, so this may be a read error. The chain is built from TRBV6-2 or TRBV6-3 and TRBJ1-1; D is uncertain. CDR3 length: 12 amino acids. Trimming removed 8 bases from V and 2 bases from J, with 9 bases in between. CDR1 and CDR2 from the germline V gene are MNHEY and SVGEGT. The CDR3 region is CASGRTNTEAFF. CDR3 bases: TGTGCCAGCGGTAGGACCAACACTGAAGCTTTCTTT.